This T cell receptor (beta chain) was recovered during a study of Ad26.COV2.S vaccination and SARS-CoV-2 variants. This CDR3 region has 12 residues. Germline V gives CDR1 LNHDA, CDR2 SQIVND (reference sequence). Trimming left V 6 bases short and J 0 bases short, with 3 bases between. Specified treatment: over 15 received Ad26.COV2.S at low or high dose, single or two shots; 5 received placebo; per-sample allocation not given. Vaccine and placebo recipients were sampled on day 63 after the first injection. The assay was immunoSEQ multiplex PCR, and TCRdb's table has in-frame clones only and misses some. The sample has roughly 300,000 clones; roughly nine tenths are singletons.

The sequence derives from a person aged 18 to 59 who received the Ad26.COV2.S COVID-19 vaccine or a placebo. The J gene is TRBJ1-3, the V gene TRBV19; D is uncertain. This specimen consisted of peripheral blood, obtained in a trial of Ad26.COV2.S vaccine versus placebo. The CDR3 spells CASSASGNTIYF. The CDR3 DNA follows: TGTGCCAGTAGCGCCTCTGGAAACACCATATATTTT.